One sample yielded the 10 T cell receptor beta chains listed below, sequenced in a study of cytomegalovirus exposure and HLA in healthy donors. The PCR made use of 60 Vbeta and 13 Jbeta primers. Measured with immunoSEQ multiplex PCR; TCRdb has only the in-frame clones, and not every one. The sample holds about 160,000 clones; 80% to 90% are singletons and the top ten take about 0.8%. Sequenced sample: PBMCs. The receptor source for this set is a woman under 30 in good health and CMV-seronegative.

The chain joins TRBV9 to TRBJ2-7, with 10 bases matching TRBD1. V trimming: 3 bases; J trimming: 3 bases; junction bases outside the gene matches: 6. The CDR3 sequence is 15 residues long. The V gene's germline CDR1 is SGDLS and CDR2 YYNGEE. CDR3 protein: CASSEGTGEIYEQYF. The CDR3 nucleotides read TGTGCCAGCAGCGAGGGGACAGGGGAGATCTACGAGCAGTACTTC. Together with reference TRBV9 and TRBJ2-7, the CDR3 gives the full variable domain: DSGVTQTPKHLITATGQRVTLRCSPRSGDLSVYWYQQSLDQGLQFLIQYYNGEERAKGNILERFSAQQFPDLHSELNLSSLELGDSALYFCASSEGTGEIYEQYFGPGTRLTVT.

This clone has only one observation. The V gene is TRBV28, the J gene TRBJ2-7; possible D gene TRBD1, 6 bases. Germline lookup yields CDR1 MDHEN and CDR2 SYDVKM. V was trimmed by 2 bases and J by 4 bases, leaving 12 bases between them. This CDR3 region has 14 residues. For the CDR3, the DNA is TGTGCCAGCAGTTTAGCCCCCAGGGGTTACGAGCAGTACTTC. It specifies CASSLAPRGYEQYF.

The CDR3 bases are TGTGCCAGGGGACTAGCGGTCGAAGAGACCCAGTACTTC. This encodes CARGLAVEETQYF. This chain connects TRBV7-6 to TRBJ2-5; 11 nucleotides match TRBD2. Trimming took 9 bases from V and 3 from J; bases not matched to a gene: 3. From germline, CDR1 is SGHVS and CDR2 FNYEAQ. CDR3 size: 13 residues.

This rearrangement joins TRBV29-1 to TRBJ1-2; tentative D call: TRBD1 (6 bases). CDR1 SQVTM and CDR2 ANQGSEA come from the germline V gene. The CDR3 totals 15 residues. V was trimmed by 6 bases and J by 4 bases, leaving 21 bases between them. The CDR3 protein is CSVAGGLDRPYGYTF. The CDR3 DNA is TGCAGCGTGGCTGGGGGATTGGACAGACCCTATGGCTACACCTTC.

V is TRBV7-9 and J is TRBJ2-1; 8 nucleotides agree with TRBD2. The CDR3 consists of 16 residues. V was clipped by 5 bases and J by 6 bases; unmatched bases: 12. CDR1 is SEHNR, CDR2 FQNEAQ, per germline (reference sequence). CDR3 protein: CASSPTLSGERNEQFF. The CDR3 DNA is TGTGCCAGCAGCCCGACCCTTAGCGGGGAACGCAATGAGCAGTTCTTC.

This clone was counted a single time. The chain carries TRBV27 and TRBJ2-5, with D unresolved. Between the trimmed V and J ends, which lost 4 bases and 1 base, there was a span of 10 bases. This CDR3 comprises 14 residues. Germline V lookup: CDR1 MNHEY, CDR2 SMNVEV (reference sequence). CDR3 amino acids: CASSSGDSQETQYF. In nucleotides, the CDR3 is TGTGCCAGCAGTTCCGGCGACTCCCAAGAGACCCAGTACTTC.

This clone was counted only a few times. The chain carries TRBV4-1 and TRBJ2-7; TRBD1 matches at 10 bases. The junction had 10 bases not matched to a gene; V was cut back by 2 bases and J by 3 bases. Germline CDR1 MGHRA, CDR2 YSYEKL. The CDR3 runs 17 residues. CDR3 coding DNA: TGCGCCAGCAGCCAAACCAGCTCCCGGGACAGGGGCTACGAGCAGTACTTC. Its protein is CASSQTSSRDRGYEQYF.

V and J are TRBV6-6 and TRBJ1-4; D is unresolved. This CDR3 contains 11 residues. Between the trimmed V and J ends, which lost 5 bases and 5 bases, there was a span of 3 bases. Germline CDR1 is MNHNY and CDR2 is SVGAGI (reference sequence). The CDR3 DNA follows: TGTGCCAGCAGTGAGAATGAAAAACTGTTTTTT. Translation: CASSENEKLFF.

This rearrangement joins TRBV7-9 to TRBJ2-3, with 8 bases that match TRBD1. The CDR3 covers 15 residues. Germline loops: CDR1 SEHNR, CDR2 FQNEAQ (reference sequence). V gave up 4 bases and J gave up 4 bases; unmatched junction bases: 7. CDR3 sequence reads: CASSSVPGGADTQYF. The CDR3 bases are TGTGCCAGCAGCTCCGTCCCAGGGGGCGCAGATACGCAGTATTTT.

This chain joins TRBV7-9 and TRBJ2-3, with D tentatively TRBD2 (5 bases). V dropped 5 bases and J dropped 2 bases, with 11 bases sitting between them. CDR1 is SEHNR, CDR2 FQNEAQ, per germline (reference sequence). The CDR3 contains 14 residues. As DNA, the CDR3 is TGTGCCAGCAGCGGGCTGGGAGACACAGATACGCAGTATTTT. This translates into CASSGLGDTDTQYF.